This paragraph covers one T cell receptor beta chain sequence. Its specificity is unknown. A junction boundary mismatches the germline segment, possibly from a read error. This sample is drawn from a study of post-analysis software for immune sequencing data. Looking at the study overall: Progressive-relapsing, secondary progressive and relapsing-remitting multiple sclerosis were among the disease courses included.

Unique molecular identifiers tagged the TCR beta cDNA libraries. MiXCR, applied by TCRdb to the PCR reads, yields one record per CDR3 protein. The data contain hundreds of thousands of distinct CDR3 sequences, about 50% of them singletons. Findings and caveats of the study: In multiple sclerosis, normalized Chao1 diversity was significantly below that of controls. Relative to controls, patients had several TRBV segments at higher frequency, with TRBV5-6, TRBV5-1 and TRBV20-1 among these.

The V gene's germline CDR1 is LGHDT and CDR2 YNNKEL (reference sequence). This CDR3 has 14 amino acids. Sequencing was done on a sample of blood. The TCR originated in a girl under 18 with multiple sclerosis. The chain couples TRBV3-1 to TRBJ2-7; 10 bases are a match to TRBD1. CDR3 loop: CASSRQGAYYERYF. The CDR3 DNA reads as TGTGCCAGCAGCCGACAGGGGGCTTACTACGAGCGGTACTTC.